What follows are 30 T cell receptor beta chains derived from one specimen sequenced in a study of human T cells and chemical hapten exposure (dated by TCRdb to about 2021). The method behind the library was RACE. Sequencing took place on a NextSeq 500. TCRdb reanalyzed the raw reads on its own, using fastp at Q25 for trimming and MiXCR for clone calling, and kept in-frame beta chains. CDR3 protein sequences are deduplicated, and each keeps its most common genes and DNA. The sample profile shows some 98,000 distinct CDR3 sequences; 10% to 13% of them were found once. The top ten hold under 3.5% of the sample. Read against the paper, the sample's time point label means: pre-sensitization, week 0. This specimen's treatment or condition label, interpreted: therapeutic diphenylcyclopropenone sensitization with weekly scalp DPC. The sample in question was whole blood, obtained in connection with sensitization to the hapten diphenylcyclopropenone (DPC). All receptors come from a woman aged 55-70 years with alopecia areata. Some clones in this sample may be carry-over from other donors' samples.

This clonotype came up many times. This chain links TRBV5-4 with TRBJ2-7, with D possibly TRBD2 on 5 matching bases. This CDR3 has 12 residues. V lost 4 bases and J lost 1, with 6 bases in between. Germline V gene data show CDR1 as SGHNT and CDR2 as YYREEE (reference sequence). DNA of the CDR3: TGTGCCAGCAGCCGGGATTCCTACGAGCAGTACTTC. Protein: CASSRDSYEQYF.

This chain links TRBV19 with TRBJ2-5, with D uncertain. Looked up from germline, CDR1 is LNHDA and CDR2 is SQIVND (reference sequence). The CDR3 is 11 residues long. Trimming took off 7 bases at V and 0 bases at J, with 3 bases between the two ends. CDR3 nucleotide sequence: TGTGCCAGTATGCACCAAGAGACCCAGTACTTC. This gives the protein CASMHQETQYF.

This clonotype was detected ten times or more. V usage is TRBV6-2 or TRBV6-3 and J usage is TRBJ2-5, with 8 bases that match TRBD2. This CDR3 has 16 amino acids. V shed 2 bases and J 3 bases; nucleotides not matched to a gene: 8. Germline-derived CDR1 and CDR2 are MNHEY and SVGEGT. The CDR3 DNA sequence: TGTGCCAGCAGTTACGTGTCTAGCGGGCCTAAAGAGACCCAGTACTTC. This sequence encodes CASSYVSSGPKETQYF.

The J gene is TRBJ1-3, the V gene TRBV18; 9 nucleotides align to TRBD1. This CDR3 contains 15 residues. The V and J ends lost 5 bases and 4 bases, in that order; junction bases with no gene match: 6. In germline, CDR1 is KGHSH, CDR2 LQKENI. In nucleotides, the CDR3 is TGTGCCAGCTCATCGGACAGGGGTTCCGGAAACACCATATATTTT. It codes for CASSSDRGSGNTIYF. Complete variable domain (other parts from reference TRBV18 and TRBJ1-3): NAGVMQNPRHLVRRRGQEARLRCSPMKGHSHVYWYRQLPEEGLKFMVYLQKENIIDESGMPKERFSAEFPKEGPSILRIQQVVRGDSAAYFCASSSDRGSGNTIYFGEGSWLTVV.

The J gene is TRBJ2-3, the V gene TRBV20-1; perhaps TRBD2 as D (5 bases). V dropped 5 bases and J dropped 3 bases, with 12 bases sitting between them. The CDR3 runs 13 residues. Germline V gene sequence: CDR1 DFQATT, CDR2 SNEGSKA (reference sequence). The CDR3 DNA reads TGCAGTGCTGGACTTCCGGGTACAGATACGCAGTATTTT. It codes for CSAGLPGTDTQYF.

This clonotype showed up many times. The chain couples TRBV3-1 to TRBJ1-5; D not resolved. Trimming removed 0 bases at V and 9 bases at J, with 15 bases between. This CDR3 is built from 15 residues. Germline assignment: CDR1 LGHDT and CDR2 YNNKEL (reference sequence). CDR3 in amino acids: CASSQDAAGGRPQHF. The CDR3 bases are TGTGCCAGCAGCCAAGATGCGGCGGGCGGACGGCCCCAGCATTTT.

Many counts were recorded for this clonotype. The chain couples TRBV5-1 to TRBJ1-6, with 7 bases fitting TRBD1. V dropped 0 bases and J dropped 14; count of bases not matched to a gene: 5. Germline assignment: CDR1 SGHRS and CDR2 YFSETQ. This CDR3 is built from 13 residues. CDR3 in amino acids: CASSLGDRVALHF. The CDR3 coding sequence is TGCGCCAGCAGCTTGGGGGACAGAGTGGCCCTCCACTTT. The full variable domain, completed using reference TRBV5-1 and TRBJ1-6, is KAGVTQTPRYLIKTRGQQVTLSCSPISGHRSVSWYQQTPGQGLQFLFEYFSETQRNKGNFPGRFSGRQFSNSRSEMNVSTLELGDSALYLCASSLGDRVALHFGNGTRLTVT.

The chain uses TRBV6-1 and TRBJ2-5, with a tentative D call TRBD1 (6 bases). Trimming cost V 4 bases and J 9 bases, with 9 bases left between them. In germline, CDR1 is MNHNS, CDR2 SASEGT. CDR3 length equals 11 residues. CDR3 sequence reads: CASSGTVSQYF. CDR3 nucleotide sequence: TGTGCCAGCAGTGGGACAGTGTCCCAGTACTTC.

There are many counts of this clonotype. This sequence joins TRBV7-2 and TRBJ1-4; D might be TRBD1 (6 bases). The CDR3 is 14 amino acids. Germline assignment: CDR1 SGHTA and CDR2 FQGNSA. Trimming removed 5 bases from V and 8 bases from J, with 15 bases in between. For the CDR3, the DNA is TGTGCCAGCAGCCTACCGGGACAACAAGAAAAACTGTTTTTT. It encodes CASSLPGQQEKLFF.

This clonotype occurred a few times. The rearrangement uses TRBV6-5 and TRBJ1-5; D is perhaps TRBD1 (5 bases). The germline V gene has CDR1 MNHEY and CDR2 SVGAGI. This CDR3 region has 13 residues. V was shortened by 2 bases and J by 5 bases, with 7 bases between the two germline ends. The DNA for the CDR3 is TGTGCCAGCAGTTACAGCAGGGATCAGCCCCAGCATTTT. Translated: CASSYSRDQPQHF.

The chain uses TRBV21-1 and TRBJ1-2. TRBV21-1 constitutes a pseudogene. CDR3 length: 9 amino acids. The CDR3 sequence is CARANGYTF. The CDR3 region has the DNA TGTGCCAGGGCCAATGGCTACACCTTC.

This clonotype was seen repeatedly, ten times or more. The rearrangement joins TRBV2 to TRBJ2-5; D perhaps matches TRBD1 (6 bases). The germline gives CDR1 SNHLY, CDR2 FYNNEI. CDR3 size: 14 residues. V was shortened by 7 bases and J by 2 bases, with 14 bases between the two germline ends. This CDR3 reads CASTQRTVQETQYF. The CDR3 DNA reads as TGTGCCAGCACCCAAAGGACAGTACAAGAGACCCAGTACTTC.

This clonotype was counted only a few times. This chain links TRBV2 with TRBJ2-2; D unclear. Germline V gene lookup returns CDR1 SNHLY and CDR2 FYNNEI. V shed 6 bases and J shed 8 bases, with 13 bases lying between them. The CDR3 is made up of 13 amino acids. The CDR3 region is CASRPTGQGELFF. The CDR3 coding sequence is TGTGCCAGCAGACCGACTGGGCAGGGGGAGCTGTTTTTT.

This clonotype has a count of ten or more. The junction departs from germline at one end; a sequencing error may be responsible. The chain carries TRBV18 and TRBJ2-3, with D possibly matching TRBD2 (6 bases). The CDR3 loop spans 13 amino acids. Per germline, CDR1 KGHSH and CDR2 LQKENI. CDR3 DNA sequence: TGTGCCAGCTCCCCCGGGAGCAAAGATACGCAGTATTTT. Protein: CASSPGSKDTQYF.

The gene calls are TRBV19 and TRBJ2-1, with D uncertain. The CDR3 extends over 15 amino acids. Germline CDR1 and CDR2: LNHDA and SQIVND (reference sequence). Trimming took 5 bases from V and 9 from J, leaving 20 bases between them. The CDR3 spells CASSQPGPVSGEQFF. The CDR3 coding sequence is TGTGCCAGTAGTCAACCTGGTCCAGTTTCCGGTGAGCAGTTCTTC.

This clonotype was counted ten times or more. The rearrangement links TRBV7-3 to TRBJ2-3, with 9 nucleotides matching TRBD1. The J segment lost 1 base and the V segment lost 4 bases, leaving 3 bases of the junction unmatched. This CDR3 comprises 15 residues. Germline loops: CDR1 SGHTA, CDR2 FQGTGA. Written as DNA, the CDR3 is TGTGCCAGCAGCTCGAGGACAGGGGGCACAGATACGCAGTATTTT. The encoded protein is CASSSRTGGTDTQYF.

This clonotype was detected only a few times. The genes are TRBV18 and TRBJ2-7, with D unclear. The germline V gene has CDR1 KGHSH and CDR2 LQKENI. CDR3 length equals 14 residues. Deletions cut 3 bases from V and 0 bases from J, with 9 bases between. The CDR3 spells CASSPNPGSYEQYF. The CDR3 coding sequence is TGTGCCAGCTCACCGAACCCGGGCTCCTACGAGCAGTACTTC. Drawing the rest from reference TRBV18 and TRBJ2-7, the complete variable domain is NAGVMQNPRHLVRRRGQEARLRCSPMKGHSHVYWYRQLPEEGLKFMVYLQKENIIDESGMPKERFSAEFPKEGPSILRIQQVVRGDSAAYFCASSPNPGSYEQYFGPGTRLTVT.

This clonotype was seen at least ten times. This chain uses TRBV19 with TRBJ1-5; D uncertain. Trimming removed 3 bases from V and 3 bases from J, with 18 bases in between. Germline CDR1 reads LNHDA; CDR2 reads SQIVND (reference sequence). The CDR3 has 17 amino acids. The CDR3 sequence is CASSISGQKLFNQPQHF. The CDR3 DNA reads TGTGCCAGTAGTATCAGTGGCCAGAAACTTTTCAATCAGCCCCAGCATTTT.

This clonotype has ten or more counts. V and J are TRBV3-1 and TRBJ2-1; D is undetermined. This CDR3 contains 15 residues. Germline loops: CDR1 LGHDT, CDR2 YNNKEL (reference sequence). Trimming took off 1 base at V and 7 bases at J, with 14 bases between the two ends. The CDR3 sequence is CASSQAPGVRNEQFF. As DNA, the CDR3 is TGTGCCAGCAGCCAAGCTCCTGGGGTAAGGAATGAGCAGTTCTTC.

Ten or more counts support this clonotype. The V and J genes are TRBV7-6 and TRBJ2-7; D not certain. V shed 2 bases and J shed 4 bases, with 9 bases lying between them. In germline, CDR1 is SGHVS, CDR2 FNYEAQ. This CDR3 has 13 residues. The DNA of the CDR3 is TGTGCCAGCAGCTTATCCCCGGAATACGAGCAGTACTTC. Protein sequence: CASSLSPEYEQYF.

This clonotype has a count of ten or more. The chain uses TRBV20-1 and TRBJ2-1; no clear D. Trimming cost V 3 bases and J 1 base, with 7 bases left between them. The length of the CDR3 is 13 residues. Per the germline V gene, CDR1 is DFQATT and CDR2 is SNEGSKA (reference sequence). This CDR3 reads CSASTPSYNEQFF. CDR3 nucleotide sequence: TGCAGTGCTAGTACACCGTCCTACAATGAGCAGTTCTTC.

This clonotype appeared many times. The gene calls are TRBV7-8 and TRBJ1-1, with a tentative D call TRBD1 (6 bases). V was pared by 0 bases and J by 4 bases, with 18 bases between. The CDR3 has 17 residues. Germline V gene lookup returns CDR1 SGHVS and CDR2 FQNEAQ. CDR3 DNA sequence: TGTGCCAGCAGCTTAGCTTCTTCGGCGGGGGGCCTCACTGAAGCTTTCTTT. Its translation is CASSLASSAGGLTEAFF.

The gene calls are TRBV30 and TRBJ1-1; maybe TRBD1 (6 bases). This CDR3 is 11 amino acids long. The V end was cut by 0 bases, the J end by 8 bases, with 7 bases between. CDR1 and CDR2 from the germline V gene are GTSNPN and SVGIG (reference sequence). In nucleotides, the CDR3 is TGTGCCTGGAGTGTAGGGGGAGAAGCTTTCTTT. Amino acid sequence: CAWSVGGEAFF.

The sample holds a few counts of this clonotype. The V call is TRBV5-1, the J call TRBJ2-1, with a tentative D call TRBD2 (5 bases). Looked up from germline, CDR1 is SGHRS and CDR2 is YFSETQ. This CDR3 is 14 amino acids long. Deletions cut 5 bases from V and 5 bases from J, with 14 bases between. The CDR3: CASRLGSADNEQFF. CDR3 coding DNA: TGCGCCAGCAGGCTGGGGAGCGCTGACAATGAGCAGTTCTTC. Variable domain in full (rest from reference TRBV5-1 and TRBJ2-1): KAGVTQTPRYLIKTRGQQVTLSCSPISGHRSVSWYQQTPGQGLQFLFEYFSETQRNKGNFPGRFSGRQFSNSRSEMNVSTLELGDSALYLCASRLGSADNEQFFGPGTRLTVL.

This clonotype came up many times. The rearrangement joins TRBV2 to TRBJ1-2, with a possible D match to TRBD1 (6 bases). The V end lost 7 bases, the J end lost 4 bases, and 13 bases lay between the germline ends. This CDR3 has 13 residues. Per the germline V gene, CDR1 is SNHLY and CDR2 is FYNNEI. DNA of the CDR3: TGTGCCAGCAACCTCGGACAGATCTATGGCTACACCTTC. It codes for CASNLGQIYGYTF.

The V call is TRBV27, the J call TRBJ1-1; D may be TRBD1 (6 bases). Between the trimmed V and J ends, which lost 5 bases and 1 base, there was a span of 14 bases. Germline CDR1 is MNHEY and CDR2 is SMNVEV (reference sequence). CDR3 length: 15 amino acids. CDR3 sequence reads: CASSPQGTSNTEAFF. CDR3 coding DNA: TGTGCCAGCAGTCCGCAGGGGACGTCGAACACTGAAGCTTTCTTT.

Many counts were recorded for this clonotype. J is TRBJ1-2 and V is TRBV5-4; maybe TRBD1 (6 bases). Germline values: CDR1 SGHNT, CDR2 YYREEE (reference sequence). Trimming stripped 3 bases from V and 8 bases from J, with 17 bases between. The length of the CDR3 is 14 residues. CDR3 protein: CASSWDTISSGYTF. In DNA form, the CDR3 reads TGTGCCAGCAGCTGGGACACCATATCGTCGGGCTACACCTTC.

This clonotype was seen many times. The chain uses TRBV20-1 and TRBJ2-1; D not certain. The CDR3 extends over 13 amino acids. V was cut by 5 bases and J by 8 bases, with 16 bases left in between. Germline loops: CDR1 DFQATT, CDR2 SNEGSKA (reference sequence). The CDR3 DNA reads TGCAGTGCTGAAGACGCGTCGCAGGATGAGCAGTTCTTC. Translated: CSAEDASQDEQFF.

This clonotype was recorded at least ten times. The gene calls are TRBV7-2 and TRBJ2-5; a weak D match, TRBD2 (5 bases). There are 17 residues in the CDR3. With 5 bases removed from V and 7 bases from J, the gap between germline ends came to 26 bases. CDR1 is SGHTA and CDR2 is FQGNSA in the germline V gene. The CDR3 DNA reads as TGTGCCAGCAGCGTCACTAGTAGCGCTTCGTTGAGAGGGACCCAGTACTTC. Translating it yields CASSVTSSASLRGTQYF.

This clonotype was counted ten times or more. The chain carries TRBV14 and TRBJ1-3; D is perhaps TRBD1 (6 bases). The germline V and J ends were trimmed by 2 bases and 6 bases, with 17 bases remaining between them. The CDR3 loop spans 16 amino acids. Germline CDR1 is SGHDN and CDR2 is FVKESK. This CDR3 is CASSQKMDSPENTIYF. The CDR3 nucleotides are TGTGCCAGCAGCCAAAAGATGGACAGTCCTGAAAACACCATATATTTT.